This T cell receptor beta chain was obtained from a study of regulatory T cells in long-lasting Graves disease. Noted time point: newly diagnosed GD, antithyroid drugs for less than 3 months. RNA from PBMCs was the source of the TCR library. Arm-PCR of CDR3 regions and iRepertoire HTBI primers were used to build TCR beta libraries. TCRdb recomputed calls from the multiplex PCR reads with MiXCR, one row per CDR3 protein. The sample holds 400,000 to 500,000 distinct CDR3 sequences; about a sixth are singletons and the top ten take 20% to 25%. With 2 bases clipped from V and 2 bases from J, the junction kept 7 bases outside the gene matches. This CDR3 spans 17 amino acids. Per germline, CDR1 SEHNR and CDR2 FQNEAQ (reference sequence). The sample also formed part of further work on T cells in Graves' hyperthyroidism and ophthalmopathy. According to that study: In the first-round RT-PCR of the TCR CDR3, the HTBI primer set was used. Expanded thyroid clonotypes (above 0.001) were mostly also found in blood.

The TCR originated in a woman between 18 and 29 years old with Graves disease. The specimen comprised peripheral blood mononuclear cells (PBMCs), sampled at new diagnosis, from a patient treated with antithyroid drugs. The chain recombines TRBV7-9 with TRBJ2-3, with 10 positions matching TRBD2. The CDR3 sequence is CASSLSALAGPTDTQYF. CDR3 bases: TGTGCCAGCAGCTTATCGGCACTAGCGGGGCCCACAGATACGCAGTATTTT.